This TCR beta chain was found in a study of cytomegalovirus exposure and HLA in healthy donors (dated by TCRdb to about 2017). Background on the whole study: According to an earlier analysis of a few hundred of the donors, about 180 million T cells yielded 90 million to 140 million unique TCR beta sequences and approximately 300 Gb of sequence data. Donor age, sex, ethnicity and CMV serostatus were collected together with the repertoire data. Typing coverage differed by locus: A, B, C, DRB1 and DQB1 were typed in about 620-630 donors, DQA1 in 522, DPA1 in some 570, and DPB1 in roughly 470. Using immunosequencing, the study profiled T cell repertoires from around 670 subjects and related those repertoires to cytomegalovirus serostatus. The study aimed to test whether signatures of past pathogen exposure could be identified by cataloging public T cell receptors. The study combined high-throughput TCR immunosequencing, statistical association of individual TCRs with disease status, and machine learning to predict cytomegalovirus infection status. HLA typing included class I and class II loci at four-digit resolution. Rather than drawing on any new phenotypic data, the later analysis identified candidate immune exposures from TCR beta sequences and the way those sequences occurred across donors. Among roughly 370 genotyped donors of the cohort, an average of around 240,000 unique TCR beta nucleotide sequences were sequenced per donor, roughly 18% of them non-productive. To study patterns of TCR occurrence, a later analysis re-analyzed previously published TCR beta repertoires from under 750 donors and added high-resolution HLA genotyping. Four to six DR-DQ haplotypes were handled as single units for association and clustering, since linkage in the cohort was strong. All discovery cohort repertoires had been generated using a single sequencing platform. Genome-wide SNP genotypes for about 55% of the roughly 670 donors were used in a later genetic analysis, which treated that subset as a discovery cohort. In an earlier analysis of around 540 of the donors, high-throughput TCR beta sequencing was used to judge whether each TCR beta V gene segment behaved as functional or pseudogenic. Of the approximately 370 genotyped donors, roughly 80% were placed in the genetic ancestry cluster associated with self-reported Caucasian donors. A separate validation cohort of 100 to 150 different subjects was used in addition to the roughly 670-subject first cohort. Approximately 300 gigabases of sequencing data and approximately 91 million unique TCR sequences made up an early release that covered under 750 HLA-typed donors. What the study reported, not specific to this receptor: A cluster of highly shared sequence variants was judged likely to represent a technical artifact of the sequencing pipeline. Most TCR sequences were observed very rarely across donors, whereas some public TCRs were present in many individuals. Specific HLA alleles were associated with 15,000 to 20,000 TCR beta sequences at a false discovery rate of 0.05 in a later analysis. Broadly in line with IMGT annotations, most TCR beta V segments showed up in productive rearrangements about 87% or about 30% of the time in an earlier analysis of around 600 of the donors. The study gave a list of some 150 TCR beta chains associated with cytomegalovirus. Correlated functional status among segregating V segments might be attributable to linkage disequilibrium, but an unknown experimental factor could not be ruled out. In a later genetic analysis, a missense DCLRE1C variant was associated with V-gene and J-gene trimming of TCR beta chains, and the association was replicated in an independent cohort. Strong co-occurrence of HLA alleles, especially DR and DQ, made assigning TCR associations to individual alleles difficult. In vitro tests confirmed that three of the cytomegalovirus-associated TCR beta chains recognize cytomegalovirus antigens. According to a later analysis, TCR association rates differed among HLA loci, with DRB1 alleles showing the most associated TCRs and HLA-C alleles showing the fewest. The authors suggested that the approach could potentially be extended to other disease states and immunological phenotypes. A further reported finding was that TCR beta sequences accurately predicted the HLA-A and HLA-B alleles for most subjects in the first cohort. Roughly uniform sequencing depth across donors was assumed in presence/absence analyses, although this assumption may not hold. Because some donors lacked HLA typing at each locus, the association tests relied only on the typed subset. In a later analysis, HLA-associated TCR beta chains showed more clonal expansion and lower generation probabilities than non-associated chains that were equally common. The earlier analysis of about 600 of the donors excluded over 15 rarely observed V segments, including chromosome 9 orphons, because counts were too low. Immune exposure information for the cohort was limited to CMV serostatus. A later genetic analysis reported fewer N-insertions in productive TCRs among donors in an Asian-associated ancestry cluster than the roughly 640-donor mean. Only TCR beta chains were sequenced in this cohort, and the absence of alpha or paired-chain data limited detectable features. A later analysis reported that several top co-occurrence clusters appeared linked to parvovirus B19, influenza, CMV and Epstein-Barr virus. Some IMGT-functional V segments, including TRBV6-2 and TRBV6-3, could not be told apart with the 87-base-pair reads, so those segments were excluded. In a later analysis, most CMV-associated TCR beta chains were found to appear HLA-restricted, with HLA associations seemingly driven largely by CMV exposure. Cytomegalovirus status was reported to be diagnosed by the classifier with high specificity and sensitivity in both the original and validation cohorts.

This clone was detected once. No cognate antigen has been identified for it. There are no base qualities to consult, and no much larger clone falls within one base. The cohort was made up of approximately 700 healthy bone marrow donors. All cohort members were sampled while nominally healthy, although unrecorded immune exposures were likely present. The donor tested CMV seronegative, placing the donor among the approximately 400 seronegative members of the cohort. Each donor provided a peripheral blood sample, and peripheral blood mononuclear cells were used for TCR beta sequencing. The Qiagen DNeasy Blood Extraction Kit was used to extract genomic DNA from the blood cell samples. Reading from cysteine to phenylalanine, the CDR3 counts 19 amino acids. The entry retains the CDR3 DNA only, 57 bases that are in frame from base 1. The germline V gene yields SGHDT for CDR1 and YYEEEE for CDR2. Ends trimmed: V by 3 bases, J by 4 bases; bases unmatched to a gene: 18.

Libraries were built with the immunoSEQ multiplex PCR assay. For the multiplex PCR, a mixture combining 60 forward primers for TCR Vbeta segments and 13 reverse primers for TCR Jbeta segments was used. The CDR3 region of rearranged TCR beta genes was amplified from genomic DNA with a multiplex PCR assay. The amplified TCR beta libraries were sequenced on the Illumina HiSeq System as 87-base-pair reads. In the original analysis: A later analysis tallied roughly 76 million unique TCR beta chains across the 700 or so repertoires, and approximately 12 million of those chains were shared by two or more donors. Raw reads were error-corrected and collapsed into unique sequences by a nearest-neighbor algorithm in which closely related sequences were merged to remove PCR and sequencing errors. V, D and J gene segments were assigned by aligning CDR3 sequences to IMGT reference sequences. For a sequence to be retained, at least a six-nucleotide match to both a V gene segment and a J gene segment was required. Rearrangements were classified as productive when the CDR3 lacked stop codons and remained in frame with V and J, and all other rearrangements were classified as non-productive. Following IMGT convention, CDR3 was defined as the stretch from the second conserved V-encoded cysteine up to the conserved J-encoded phenylalanine. In an earlier analysis of roughly 580 of the donors, sequences lacking an unambiguous match to a single V gene segment were excluded. In an earlier analysis of 587 of the donors, a V segment was called functional when productive rearrangements were above 56.7%, and segregating when the standard deviation between donors exceeded 5%. A statistical classification framework was built to diagnose cytomegalovirus status from the catalog of TCR beta chain sequences. V and J gene assignment, in a later analysis, came from comparing TCR nucleotide sequences with IMGT/GENE-DB human TR gene sequences. A later analysis assigned CDR3 sequences and most-parsimonious VDJ recombination scenarios with the TCRdist pipeline. In a later analysis, every TCR beta chain was defined by the combination of its CDR3 amino acid sequence and its V-gene family, and reads without a unique V-gene family were dropped. As a way to deal with suspected cross-contamination and a sequencing artifact, a later analysis dropped nearly 600 nucleotide sequences that were highly shared and had low generation probability. A later analysis calculated a clonal expansion index for each public chain from normalized within-repertoire ranks of inferred template counts. Generation probabilities in a later analysis came from a VDJ recombination model fitted to out-of-frame rearrangements, and those results were checked against IGoR. In a later analysis, TCR-TCR, TCR-HLA and TCR-CMV co-occurrence was scored with hypergeometric tests, and a repertoire-size bias correction was applied to TCR pairs. In a later analysis, false discovery rates were estimated by permuting HLA or CMV assignments 20 times. In a later analysis, co-occurring TCRs were grouped using DBSCAN, with TCRdist sequence similarity added in when clustering inside HLA-allele-positive subsets. Repertoires with fewer than 30,000 or more than 120,000 public chains were left out of co-occurrence clustering, as were roughly five repertoires with anomalous nucleotide sharing. Here the immuneACCESS table is served through TCRdb, limited to in-frame sequences with V and J called. Missing clones are a known gap in these copies; in checked studies unresolved V genes cover under half, and the rest lacks a known reason. That table is the source of V, J and clone size, and D and trimming were worked out from the DNA. This sample comprises 120,000 or so clones, around three quarters of them detected only once. Jointly, the top ten make up 1% of the sample.

The receptor comes from a man in his forties or fifties in good health and CMV-seronegative. Sequencing was carried out using PBMCs. The chain employs TRBV5-6 and TRBJ2-3, with 9 junctional bases fitting TRBD1. The nucleotide sequence reads TGTGCCAGCAGCTCACCCTTTGGGGGGACAGGGCCCCCCGCAGATACGCAGTATTTT. Its translation reads: CASSSPFGGTGPPADTQYF.